The clone carrying this TCR beta chain was recorded only once. V dropped 4 bases and J dropped 5 bases, with 5 bases sitting between them. In germline, CDR1 is LNHDA, CDR2 SQIVND (reference sequence). The length of the CDR3 is 11 residues. This record comes from a study of T cell changes during pregnancy in multiple sclerosis. Only in-frame clones appear in the TCRdb table, and some are missing; sequencing was by immunoSEQ multiplex PCR. The sample comprises tens of thousands of clones, 92% of which are singletons, and about 1.5% rests with the top ten. Sample: peripheral blood, taken after pregnancy. V usage is TRBV19 and J usage is TRBJ2-5, with unresolved D. This TCR was recovered from a female donor with multiple sclerosis, enrolled in a pregnancy study. The CDR3 is CASSKSETQYF. In DNA form, the CDR3 reads TGTGCCAGTAGTAAGAGCGAGACCCAGTACTTC.